This TCR beta chain stems from a study of regulatory T cells in long-lasting Graves disease listed by TCRdb under 2021. General notes on the study: Persistent Graves' disease was defined as antithyroid drug treatment for over 5 years with persistently positive TSH receptor autoantibodies. Peripheral blood TCR sequencing and RNA sequencing compared persistent Graves' disease patients with newly diagnosed Graves' disease patients. The study took place in China and was registered as a clinical trial. A total of about 35 samples underwent TCR sequencing, from about 13 patients with persistent Graves' disease and 20 or so patients with newly diagnosed Graves' disease. Antithyroid drugs had been taken for about 10.3 years on average by persistent Graves' disease patients in the clinical cohort. Broad study findings and their caveats: Sequencing and analysis were limited to the TCR beta chain. Compared with newly diagnosed patients, persistent Graves' disease patients had lower TCR Shannon entropy and fewer highly expanded clones, which suggests clonal expansion. Persistent disease showed preferential use of TRBV28, TRBJ1-2 and TRBJ2-5, whereas newly diagnosed disease favored TRBV20-1 and TRBJ2-1. Because the primary lesion, thyroid tissue, could not be accessed, the study looked at peripheral blood alone. A larger number of public clonotypes was shared among persistent patients (approximately 2,600) than among newly diagnosed patients (around 870). The authors acknowledged the small sample size as a limitation that may reduce accuracy.

Details on this clonotype: No cognate antigen has been identified for it. No base quality values were provided; no much bigger clone lies one nucleotide off.

Libraries were constructed by multiplex PCR. Sequenced using an Illumina HiSeq 4000. To build TCR beta libraries, CDR3 regions were amplified by Arm-PCR using iRepertoire HTBI primers. Gel purification was performed on PCR products prior to sequencing. Under the source paper's analysis protocol: Gene usage analysis of CDR3 amino acid clonotypes used the 62 TRBV and fewer than 15 TRBJ segments found across samples. COPE and FqMerger were used to merge filtered high-quality paired reads into contigs. BLAST was used to align contigs to IMGT TRBV, TRBD and TRBJ reference genes, and CDR3 was defined according to IMGT. Highly expanded clones were defined as clonotypes with a frequency above 0.1%. Repertoire diversity was measured by Shannon entropy, and V-J evenness by the Gini coefficient. Clonotypes shared by more than one individual were considered public. In-frame beta chains were kept once TCRdb had trimmed the public reads at Q25 with fastp and called clones with MiXCR. Merged by CDR3 protein, the rows form single entries marked with the most common genes and DNA. Clone size and V and J calls follow TCRdb, not the original study. The sample has around 510,000 distinct CDR3 sequences on record, less than 25% of them singletons. The ten largest clones capture 7% to 9.5% of the sample.

The sample's time point label, decoded: persistent/refractory GD, antithyroid drugs over 5 years with positive TRAb. RNA was extracted from PBMCs in TRIzol for both TCR sequencing and RNA sequencing. Graves' disease was diagnosed according to American Thyroid Association guidelines. Recruitment of patients was carried out at an endocrinology department in Xi'an, China. Each patient gave 7 to 9.5 milliliters of peripheral blood, collected in an EDTA anticoagulant tube. Ficoll Paque Plus density gradient separation was used to isolate PBMCs, and no additional T cell sorting was done. An Agilent 2100 Bioanalyzer and agarose gel were used to check RNA quality, while a NanoDrop 2000 measured RNA concentration. Including cysteine and phenylalanine, the CDR3 has 15 amino acids. Of all the DNA, just the CDR3 is kept, 45 bases in frame from base 1. Reading the germline V gene (reference sequence) gives CDR1 LNHDA and CDR2 SQIVND. V is pared back by 4 bases and J by 3 bases, with 13 bases lying between the germline termini.

This sequence uses TRBV19 and TRBJ1-5; the D segment could be TRBD1, given 5 matching bases. This sequence originates from a female donor with Graves disease. The sample in question was peripheral blood mononuclear cells (PBMCs), obtained when the disease was refractory, from a patient treated with antithyroid drugs. The nucleotide sequence is given as TGTGCCAGTAGTACCCTCGGGGGATTCAATCAGCCCCAGCATTTT. Translation gives CASSTLGGFNQPQHF.